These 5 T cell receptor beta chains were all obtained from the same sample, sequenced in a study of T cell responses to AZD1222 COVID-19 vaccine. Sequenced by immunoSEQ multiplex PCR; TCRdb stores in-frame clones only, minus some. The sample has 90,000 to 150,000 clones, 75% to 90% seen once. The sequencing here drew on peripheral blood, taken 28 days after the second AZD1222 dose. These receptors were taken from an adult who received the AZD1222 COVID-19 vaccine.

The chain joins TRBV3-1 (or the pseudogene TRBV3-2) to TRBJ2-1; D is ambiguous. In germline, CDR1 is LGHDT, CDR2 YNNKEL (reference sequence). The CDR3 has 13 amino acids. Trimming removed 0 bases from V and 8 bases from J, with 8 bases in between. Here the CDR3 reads CASSQDPSDEQFF. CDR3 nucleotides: TGTGCCAGCAGCCAAGACCCGAGCGATGAGCAGTTCTTC.

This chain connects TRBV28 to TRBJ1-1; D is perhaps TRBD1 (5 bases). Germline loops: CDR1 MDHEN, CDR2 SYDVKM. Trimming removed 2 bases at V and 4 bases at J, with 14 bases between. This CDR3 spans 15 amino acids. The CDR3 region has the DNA TGTGCCAGCAGTTTAGTAAGGGGTGGGATCACTGAAGCTTTCTTT. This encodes CASSLVRGGITEAFF.

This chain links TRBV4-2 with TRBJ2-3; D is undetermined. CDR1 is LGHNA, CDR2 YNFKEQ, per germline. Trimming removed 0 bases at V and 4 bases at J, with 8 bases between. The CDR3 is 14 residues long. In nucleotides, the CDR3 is TGTGCCAGCAGCCAAGATGTGAACCCAGATACGCAGTATTTT. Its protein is CASSQDVNPDTQYF.

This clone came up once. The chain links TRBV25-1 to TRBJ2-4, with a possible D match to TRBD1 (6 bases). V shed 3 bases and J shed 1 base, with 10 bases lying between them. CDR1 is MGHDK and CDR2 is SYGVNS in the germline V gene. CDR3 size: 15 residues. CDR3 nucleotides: TGTGCCAGCAGTGACTCAGGGGTGGCCAAAAACATTCAGTACTTC. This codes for CASSDSGVAKNIQYF.

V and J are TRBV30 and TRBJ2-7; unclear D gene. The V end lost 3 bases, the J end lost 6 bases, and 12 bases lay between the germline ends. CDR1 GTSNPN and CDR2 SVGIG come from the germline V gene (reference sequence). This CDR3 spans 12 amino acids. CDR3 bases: TGTGCCTGGAGCCTCAGAAACCCCGAGCAGTACTTC. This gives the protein CAWSLRNPEQYF.